A selection of T cell receptor beta chains follows, all from one sample in a study of T-cell reconstitution after alpha-beta-depleted transplantation in children. MiXCR, applied by TCRdb to the PCR reads, yields one record per CDR3 protein. The sample records hundreds of thousands of distinct CDR3 sequences, 10% to 15% being singletons. Sample: PBMCs, mostly from graft donor cells, taken 360 days after TCRalphabeta/CD19-depleted stem cell transplant. The source is a male patient between 10 and 17 years old who had a stem cell transplant for acute myeloid leukemia, so the T cells may come from the graft donor. The CDR3 runs from the conserved cysteine through the conserved F or W. D genes are given only for firm matches. Only part of the rows carry a size: once, few, many, or a class if the clone is expanded.

J	D	size	V	DNA	CDR3
TRBJ2-7	NA	many	TRBV19	TGTGCCAGTAGTACCCTGCACGAGCAGTACTTC	CASSTLHEQYF
TRBJ1-3	NA	NA	TRBV20-1	TGCAGTGCTAGAGGGAGGACTGGAAACACCATATATTTT	CSARGRTGNTIYF
TRBJ2-7	NA	few	TRBV6-2/TRBV6-3	TGTGCCACCAGGGACTTCCACCTATACTACGAGCAGTACTTC	CATRDFHLYYEQYF
TRBJ2-1	TRBD2	NA	TRBV7-9	TGTGCCAGCAGCTTAGGAGCGGGAGGGCCGAATGAGCAGTTCTTC	CASSLGAGGPNEQFF
TRBJ1-2	NA	NA	TRBV20-1	TGCAGTGCTAGTGAAGTCCCTGGCTACACCTTC	CSASEVPGYTF
TRBJ1-2	TRBD1	NA	TRBV10-3	TGTGCCATCAGTGGGACAGGGTATGGCTACACCTTC	CAISGTGYGYTF
TRBJ2-3	NA	NA	TRBV20-1	TGCAGTGCTAGAGGAGAGGTGGGCCCTTCAGATACGCAGTATTTT	CSARGEVGPSDTQYF
TRBJ2-7	TRBD1	NA	TRBV11-2	TGTGCCACCTCTCCACAGGGGATGAGCTACGAGCAGTACTTC	CATSPQGMSYEQYF
TRBJ2-5	NA	many	TRBV7-9	TGTGCCAGCAGACCCGACGGGGAAGAGACCCAGTACTTC	CASRPDGEETQYF
TRBJ2-7	NA	many	TRBV28	TGTGCCAGCAGGATAATCTCCGGGACAGCGGGGAGCTACGAGCAGTACTTC	CASRIISGTAGSYEQYF
TRBJ2-1	NA	few	TRBV27	TGTGCCAGCAGTTTATACGCGGCAGCCTCCTACAATGAGCAGTTCTTC	CASSLYAAASYNEQFF
TRBJ2-1	TRBD1	many	TRBV20-1	TGCAGTGCCCAAACAGGGGCCAGCTCCTACAATGAGCAGTTCTTC	CSAQTGASSYNEQFF
TRBJ2-7	TRBD1	NA	TRBV20-1	TGCAGTGCTAGAGATCCAGGGGGCCGTGGAGAGCAGTACTTC	CSARDPGGRGEQYF
TRBJ1-1	NA	few	TRBV5-1	TGCGCCAGCAGCGGGAAGGGGGGGATGAACACTGAAGCTTTCTTT	CASSGKGGMNTEAFF
TRBJ1-6	NA	NA	TRBV28	TGTGCCAGCCGGGGGGTCGGGAATTCACCCCTCCACTTT	CASRGVGNSPLHF
TRBJ2-4	NA	many	TRBV12-3/TRBV12-4	TGTGCCAGCACCTCGACAGTAGCCAAAAACATTCAGTACTTC	CASTSTVAKNIQYF
TRBJ2-1	TRBD2	NA	TRBV9	TGTGCCAGCAGCGTATACCCAAGCGGGAGGGCCGCCTACAATGAGCAGTTCTTC	CASSVYPSGRAAYNEQFF
TRBJ2-2	TRBD1	many	TRBV20-1	TGCAGTGCTAGAGATCCCCTGACAGGGTTCGGCACCGGGGAGCTGTTTTTT	CSARDPLTGFGTGELFF
TRBJ2-7	TRBD2	few	TRBV18	TGTGCCAGCTCACCGACTAGCGGGAGCGCCGAGCAGTACTTC	CASSPTSGSAEQYF
TRBJ2-5	TRBD2	NA	TRBV6-2/TRBV6-3	TGTGCCAGCAGTTACTACAGCGGGAGGGTACAAGAGACCCAGTACTTC	CASSYYSGRVQETQYF
TRBJ2-1	TRBD2	few	TRBV13	TGTGCCAGCAGCTTCCCTTGGACTAGCCGATACAATGAGCAGTTCTTC	CASSFPWTSRYNEQFF
TRBJ2-1	TRBD2	NA	TRBV20-1	TGCAGTGCCCCCGCGAGTCGGGAGGGCCCCTACAATGAGCAGTTCTTC	CSAPASREGPYNEQFF
TRBJ2-1	TRBD2	many	TRBV20-1	TGCAGTGCGTCCGGGACTAGCGGGAGGATTGGTGAGCAGTTCTTC	CSASGTSGRIGEQFF
TRBJ1-6	TRBD1	NA	TRBV30	TGTGCCTGGAGTGTTCGGAAAAGGGGGCGTTCACCCCTCCACTTT	CAWSVRKRGRSPLHF
TRBJ2-7	NA	few	TRBV6-2/TRBV6-3	TGTGCCAGCAGTTACTCACTAGTTGGTGGAGCCTACGAGCAGTACTTC	CASSYSLVGGAYEQYF
TRBJ2-4	TRBD2	NA	TRBV25-1	TGTGCCAGCAGTGAGACTAGCGGAGCCAAAAACATTCAGTACTTC	CASSETSGAKNIQYF
TRBJ2-3	NA	few	TRBV4-2	TGTGCCAGCAGCCCCGTGCGTAGCGGCCCACCAGATACGCAGTATTTT	CASSPVRSGPPDTQYF
TRBJ2-1	NA	many	TRBV4-3	TGCGCCAGCAGCCAAGATGGCCCTAGCGACAATGAGCAGTTCTTC	CASSQDGPSDNEQFF
TRBJ1-1	NA	few	TRBV21-1	TGTGCCAGCAGCAAAGCAGTTGAAGCTTTCTTT	CASSKAVEAFF
TRBJ2-7	NA	many	TRBV6-2/TRBV6-3	TGTGCCAGCAGTTACTTGGGGAGAAGTAACGAGCAGTACTTC	CASSYLGRSNEQYF
TRBJ2-1	TRBD1	many	TRBV12-3/TRBV12-4	TGTGCCAGCAGAACTGACAGGGGTAACAATGAGCAGTTCTTC	CASRTDRGNNEQFF
TRBJ2-7	TRBD2	few	TRBV12-3/TRBV12-4	TGTGCCAGCAGTCCAGTGGGGAGGGACGAGCAGTACTTC	CASSPVGRDEQYF
TRBJ2-7	NA	few	TRBV12-3/TRBV12-4	TGTGCCAGCAGCTCAACGGCTTATCGGTACTTC	CASSSTAYRYF
TRBJ2-7	TRBD2	few	TRBV10-3	TGTGCCATCAGATTTAGCGGGAGGCCCGGGGAGCAGTACTTC	CAIRFSGRPGEQYF
TRBJ2-5	NA	many	TRBV12-3/TRBV12-4	TGTGCCAGCAGTTCCCGACCCGACAGGCAAGAGACCCAGTACTTC	CASSSRPDRQETQYF
TRBJ2-1	TRBD2	few	TRBV5-1	TGCGCCAGCAGCGTACCGGGACTAGCGGGTCTAAGCTCCTACAATGAGCAGTTCTTC	CASSVPGLAGLSSYNEQFF
TRBJ1-5	NA	few	TRBV4-2	TGTGCCAGCAGCCAAGGGTCGGGGATCAATCAGCCCCAGCATTTT	CASSQGSGINQPQHF
TRBJ2-4	NA	NA	TRBV20-1	TGCAGTGCTAGAGATTCTCGCCGTGTAATAGCCAAAAACATTCAGTACTTC	CSARDSRRVIAKNIQYF
TRBJ1-3	NA	many	TRBV29-1	TGCAGCGTTGAAAAAGGGGGGGACACCATATATTTT	CSVEKGGDTIYF
TRBJ2-5	NA	NA	TRBV9	TGTGCCAGCAGCGTAGTGAAGTTCCTACAAGAGACCCAGTACTTC	CASSVVKFLQETQYF
TRBJ1-3	NA	many	TRBV29-1	TGCAGCGTTGACGAGGAAAGGGCTGGAAACACCATATATTTT	CSVDEERAGNTIYF
TRBJ2-7	TRBD2	NA	TRBV9	TGTGCCAGCAGCGTAGCGGGAGGGCCGGCCGAGCAGTACTTC	CASSVAGGPAEQYF
TRBJ2-1	TRBD2	NA	TRBV4-3	TGCGCCAGCAGCCCGTTTGACGGGAGGTTGAATGAGCAGTTCTTC	CASSPFDGRLNEQFF
TRBJ2-7	TRBD2	NA	TRBV7-6	TGTGCCAGCAGCCATAGCGGGGGAACCTACGAGCAGTACTTC	CASSHSGGTYEQYF
TRBJ2-5	NA	NA	TRBV10-3	TGTGCCATCAGACCATGGGGTAAAGGGGAGACCCAGTACTTC	CAIRPWGKGETQYF
TRBJ2-3	NA	many	TRBV6-5	TGTGCCAGCAGTTCGGTTTGGGGAGATACGCAGTATTTT	CASSSVWGDTQYF
TRBJ1-4	NA	few	TRBV6-1	TGTGCCAGCAGTCAAATGGGGCTCAGCCACGAAAAACTGTTTTTT	CASSQMGLSHEKLFF
TRBJ2-1	NA	NA	TRBV30	TGTGCCTGGACCTTGGCCACCGACTCCTACAATGAGCAGTTCTTC	CAWTLATDSYNEQFF
TRBJ2-2	TRBD2	NA	TRBV27	TGTGCCAGCACGAGGACTAGAAACACCGGGGAGCTGTTTTTT	CASTRTRNTGELFF
TRBJ2-7	NA	few	TRBV10-3	TGTGCCATCGCCCAAGGGCTGGGCGAGCAGTACTTC	CAIAQGLGEQYF
TRBJ2-1	TRBD2	NA	TRBV18	TGTGCCAGCTCACCTTACTTCCTAGCGGGGTCCTACAATGAGCAGTTCTTC	CASSPYFLAGSYNEQFF
TRBJ2-6	TRBD1	few	TRBV10-3	TGTGCCACCAGACAGGGACCCTCCTCTGGGGCCAACGTCCTGACTTTC	CATRQGPSSGANVLTF
TRBJ1-1	NA	NA	TRBV6-2/TRBV6-3	TGTGCCAGCCTAATCCGGGGCGGGACATCGAACACTGAAGCTTTCTTT	CASLIRGGTSNTEAFF
TRBJ1-6	TRBD1	NA	TRBV5-1	TGCGCCAGCAGAGGGCCGGGACAGGGCTCACCCCTCCACTTT	CASRGPGQGSPLHF
TRBJ1-1	NA	NA	TRBV7-2	TGTGCCAGCAGCCCTAGGGGGGATGGCACTGAAGCTTTCTTT	CASSPRGDGTEAFF